The 30 T cell receptor beta chains below all came from one sample that was sequenced in a study of radiation and T cells in renal cell carcinoma. Clones were sequenced by immunoSEQ multiplex PCR, and TCRdb holds only the in-frame ones, with some missing. The sample shows approximately 150,000 clones, 86% of them seen only once. The time point denotes: blood 4 weeks post-SBRT, at nephrectomy. As for treatment: 15 Gy SBRT to primary tumor, nephrectomy 4 weeks later. The specimen comprised blood, sampled from a patient whose treatment included radiotherapy and nephrectomy. The receptor set was obtained from a woman in her 50s with renal cell carcinoma.

The rearrangement uses TRBV7-9 and TRBJ2-1, with unresolved D. The CDR3 loop spans 14 amino acids. The V gene lost 7 bases and the J gene lost 5 bases, with 15 bases spanning the gap. The germline V gene has CDR1 SEHNR and CDR2 FQNEAQ (reference sequence). CDR3 amino acids: CASTTLPPDNEQFF. The CDR3 nucleotides are TGTGCCAGCACCACCCTCCCCCCAGACAATGAGCAGTTCTTC.

The rearrangement joins TRBV7-8 to TRBJ2-3; the match to TRBD2 covers 9 bases. Germline V gene sequence: CDR1 SGHVS, CDR2 FQNEAQ. The CDR3 contains 17 residues. The trim removed 4 bases at V and 5 bases at J, leaving 13 bases unmatched. This chain's CDR3 is CASSSWTSVYSGDTQYF. The DNA of the CDR3 is TGTGCCAGCAGCTCATGGACTAGCGTGTATAGTGGAGATACGCAGTATTTT.

The chain is built from TRBV13 and TRBJ1-2, with D possibly matching TRBD1 (5 bases). V lost 1 base and J lost 2, with 14 bases in between. This CDR3 contains 16 residues. Germline V gene lookup returns CDR1 PRHDT and CDR2 FYEKMQ (reference sequence). Written as DNA, the CDR3 is TGTGCCAGCAGCTTAGCCCCGCAGGGATTAAACTATGGCTACACCTTC. This gives the protein CASSLAPQGLNYGYTF.

V usage is TRBV4-3 and J usage is TRBJ2-3, with unresolved D. Looked up from germline, CDR1 is LGHNA and CDR2 is YSLEER. V dropped 0 bases and J dropped 2 bases, with 9 bases sitting between them. The CDR3 runs 15 residues. The CDR3 bases are TGCGCCAGCAGCCAAGAGACCGGCGTCACAGATACGCAGTATTTT. This codes for CASSQETGVTDTQYF.

Note on this clone: A read error may account for a junction end that differs from germline. The CDR3 coding sequence is TGTGCCAGTAGTAGCGGGGGACCCGAGAGCCTCTCGTTC. Translated: CASSSGGPESLSF. This sequence joins TRBV19 and TRBJ2-7; 7 bases map to TRBD2. Germline loops: CDR1 LNHDA, CDR2 SQIVND (reference sequence). CDR3 length: 13 residues.

The chain combines TRBV6-6 with TRBJ1-1; D unclear. Germline V gives CDR1 MNHNY, CDR2 SVGAGI (reference sequence). With 4 bases removed from V and 5 bases from J, the gap between germline ends came to 14 bases. The CDR3 covers 14 residues. The CDR3 region is CASSSPRSGTEAFF. In DNA, the CDR3 is TGTGCCAGCAGTTCCCCTCGCTCCGGGACTGAAGCTTTCTTT.

This clone was detected only once. The rearrangement uses TRBV28 and TRBJ1-5, with 9 bases lining up with TRBD1. This CDR3 is 16 amino acids long. Looked up from germline, CDR1 is MDHEN and CDR2 is SYDVKM. The V segment lost 3 bases and the J segment 4 bases; nucleotides outside the gene matches: 7. The CDR3 coding sequence is TGTGCCAGCAGTTTGGCGGGACAGGGAACGAATCAGCCCCAGCATTTT. Protein: CASSLAGQGTNQPQHF.

This CDR3 reads CASSKDSLPDTQYF. The CDR3 nucleotides read TGTGCCAGTAGTAAGGACAGTTTACCAGATACGCAGTATTTT. The chain recombines TRBV19 with TRBJ2-3, with D possibly being TRBD1 (6 bases). Looked up from germline, CDR1 is LNHDA and CDR2 is SQIVND (reference sequence). Deletions cut 4 bases from V and 4 bases from J, with 12 bases between. The CDR3 contains 14 residues.

The chain joins TRBV7-2 to TRBJ2-2; 14 bases are shared with TRBD2. Germline-derived CDR1 and CDR2 are SGHTA and FQGNSA. Trimming took 1 base from V and 4 from J; bases not matched to a gene: 5. This CDR3 comprises 18 residues. The CDR3: CASSLVGLAGAVTGELFF. Here the CDR3 DNA reads TGTGCCAGCAGCTTAGTGGGACTAGCGGGAGCGGTCACCGGGGAGCTGTTTTTT.

This chain joins TRBV7-2 and TRBJ2-5; D may be TRBD2 (6 bases). The CDR3 spans 15 residues. V dropped 4 bases and J dropped 5 bases, with 17 bases sitting between them. CDR1 is SGHTA and CDR2 is FQGNSA in the germline V gene. DNA for the CDR3: TGTGCCAGCAGCTACGGGGAGGTAGTGTGGGAGACCCAGTACTTC. Amino acids: CASSYGEVVWETQYF.

V is TRBV7-2 and J is TRBJ1-5, with unresolved D. The CDR3 is made up of 15 amino acids. The germline gives CDR1 SGHTA, CDR2 FQGNSA. V lost 0 bases and J 4 bases, leaving 10 bases between the germline ends. The CDR3 region is CASSLAAGNNQPQHF. The CDR3 bases are TGTGCCAGCAGCTTAGCGGCGGGGAATAATCAGCCCCAGCATTTT.

This chain uses TRBV10-1 with TRBJ2-7; 12 nucleotides match TRBD2. The CDR3 spans 15 residues. V shed 3 bases and J 5 bases; nucleotides not matched to a gene: 5. CDR1 and CDR2 (germline): WNHNN, SYGVQD (reference sequence). The CDR3 here is CASSERLAGVHEQYF. The CDR3 coding sequence is TGCGCCAGCAGTGAAAGACTAGCGGGAGTGCACGAGCAGTACTTC.

The chain carries TRBV5-3 and TRBJ1-2; TRBD1 is a possible D gene (5 bases). TRBV5-3 is reported as an ORF; its role is uncertain. The ends were cut back, 1 base at V and 6 bases at J, with 19 bases in the middle. The CDR3 is 16 amino acids. CDR3 region: CARSLKRGSVSDGYTF. CDR3 nucleotides: TGTGCCAGAAGCTTGAAACGGGGGAGCGTAAGCGATGGCTACACCTTC.

The V gene is TRBV27, the J gene TRBJ2-3, with D possibly being TRBD1 (6 bases). Trimming took 3 bases from V and 8 from J, leaving 15 bases between them. Per the germline V gene, CDR1 is MNHEY and CDR2 is SMNVEV (reference sequence). The CDR3 has 14 amino acids. Written as DNA, the CDR3 is TGTGCCAGCAGTTTGGGGGCGAGATGGGGTACGCAGTATTTT. Its translation is CASSLGARWGTQYF.

The V call is TRBV28, the J call TRBJ1-3, with 7 nucleotides matching TRBD1. Trimming cost V 6 bases and J 0 bases; bases outside gene matches: 5. From germline, CDR1 is MDHEN and CDR2 SYDVKM. This CDR3 has 15 amino acids. The CDR3 here is CASRVGTVSGNTIYF. In DNA form, the CDR3 reads TGTGCCAGCAGGGTCGGGACAGTCTCTGGAAACACCATATATTTT.

A few counts support this clone. The chain uses TRBV28 and TRBJ1-2, with D unclear. V dropped 3 bases and J dropped 4 bases, with 6 bases sitting between them. Germline V gene data show CDR1 as MDHEN and CDR2 as SYDVKM. This CDR3 is built from 12 residues. CDR3 in amino acids: CASSFKAYGYTF. The DNA for the CDR3 is TGTGCCAGCAGTTTTAAGGCCTATGGCTACACCTTC.

The chain recombines TRBV7-8 with TRBJ1-5; D remains unclear. The V gene's germline CDR1 is SGHVS and CDR2 FQNEAQ. V gave up 1 base and J gave up 4 bases, with 5 bases separating them. This CDR3 is built from 13 residues. The CDR3 spells CASSLGQNQPQHF. CDR3 nucleotide sequence: TGTGCCAGCAGCTTAGGCCAGAATCAGCCCCAGCATTTT.

The gene calls are TRBV6-6 and TRBJ2-3; 10 positions match TRBD2. V gave up 2 bases and J gave up 6 bases; unmatched junction bases: 5. The CDR3 contains 15 residues. CDR1 and CDR2 from the germline V gene are MNHNY and SVGAGI (reference sequence). CDR3 sequence reads: CASSYLAGVVDTQYF. The DNA for the CDR3 is TGTGCCAGCAGTTACCTAGCGGGAGTCGTCGATACGCAGTATTTT.

Regarding this clone: A junction end diverges from the germline sequence, so it may reflect a read error. The chain has TRBV28 and TRBJ2-7; TRBD1 aligns across 10 bases. The CDR3 totals 14 residues. Per the germline V gene, CDR1 is MDHEN and CDR2 is SYDVKM. The CDR3 DNA sequence: TGTGCCAGCAGGATCCGGGACAGGGGACAAAGTTCGAACTTC. Amino acid sequence: CASRIRDRGQSSNF.

For the CDR3, the DNA is TGTGCCAGCAGCTTAGCGAGCCCGGGGAACACTGAAGCTTTCTTT. It specifies CASSLASPGNTEAFF. The V call is TRBV7-2, the J call TRBJ1-1; D is unclear. From germline, CDR1 is SGHTA and CDR2 FQGNSA. Trimming took 0 bases from V and 1 from J, leaving 9 bases between them. This CDR3 has 15 residues.

The V call is TRBV28, the J call TRBJ2-7; TRBD1 aligns across 7 bases. CDR1 is MDHEN and CDR2 is SYDVKM in the germline V gene. V lost 1 base and J lost 4; bases outside the gene matches: 1. The length of the CDR3 is 13 residues. CDR3 bases: TGTGCCAGCAGTTTATCGACAGGGTACGAGCAGTACTTC. Protein: CASSLSTGYEQYF.

The genes are TRBV27 and TRBJ1-2; D unclear. V gave up 0 bases and J gave up 4 bases, with 6 bases separating them. In germline, CDR1 is MNHEY, CDR2 SMNVEV (reference sequence). CDR3 size: 13 residues. CDR3 nucleotides: TGTGCCAGCAGTTTATCGGAAGGCTATGGCTACACCTTC. Protein product: CASSLSEGYGYTF.

The DNA of the CDR3 is TGCGCCAGCAGCTTGCCTAGCGGGAGTGAGACCCAGTACTTC. Its protein is CASSLPSGSETQYF. J is TRBJ2-5 and V is TRBV5-1; 10 positions agree with TRBD2. V gave up 1 base and J gave up 5 bases; unmatched junction bases: 2. This CDR3 spans 14 amino acids. CDR1 is SGHRS, CDR2 YFSETQ, per germline.

V gene TRBV19 combines with J gene TRBJ2-2; possibly TRBD1 for D (6 bases). Between the trimmed V and J ends, which lost 6 bases and 1 base, there was a span of 9 bases. Germline CDR1 is LNHDA and CDR2 is SQIVND (reference sequence). The CDR3 sequence is 14 residues long. As DNA, the CDR3 is TGTGCCAGTAGGCCGGGACAGAACACCGGGGAGCTGTTTTTT. Its translation: CASRPGQNTGELFF.

V gene TRBV9 combines with J gene TRBJ1-2, with D tentatively TRBD1 (6 bases). Germline assignment: CDR1 SGDLS and CDR2 YYNGEE. The CDR3 loop spans 12 amino acids. Trimming took 4 bases from V and 8 from J, leaving 12 bases between them. The DNA for the CDR3 is TGTGCCAGCAGCTCAAAGGGGGACGGCTACACCTTC. This gives the protein CASSSKGDGYTF. The variable domain in full, with the rest retrieved from reference TRBV9 and TRBJ1-2, is DSGVTQTPKHLITATGQRVTLRCSPRSGDLSVYWYQQSLDQGLQFLIQYYNGEERAKGNILERFSAQQFPDLHSELNLSSLELGDSALYFCASSSKGDGYTFGSGTRLTVV.

This rearrangement joins TRBV20-1 to TRBJ2-5; D call uncertain. The germline gives CDR1 DFQATT, CDR2 SNEGSKA (reference sequence). V lost 3 bases and J lost 3, with 5 bases in between. The CDR3 sequence is 11 residues long. The CDR3 DNA sequence: TGCAGTGCTAGCCGAGAAGAGACCCAGTACTTC. It yields the protein CSASREETQYF.

The rearrangement links TRBV4-2 to TRBJ2-1; D is perhaps TRBD2 (5 bases). The V end was cut by 8 bases, the J end by 4 bases, with 12 bases between. Germline assignment: CDR1 LGHNA and CDR2 YNFKEQ. The CDR3 runs to 13 residues. The CDR3 sequence: CASSQTTYNEQFF. Written as DNA, the CDR3 is TGTGCCAGCTCCCAGACTACTTACAATGAGCAGTTCTTC.

The genes are TRBV28 and TRBJ2-3; D is undetermined. Trimming left V 2 bases short and J 5 bases short, with 5 bases between. CDR3 length equals 12 residues. Germline-derived CDR1 and CDR2 are MDHEN and SYDVKM. In DNA, the CDR3 is TGTGCCAGCAGTTTAATGGGAGATACGCAGTATTTT. It translates to CASSLMGDTQYF.

The chain is built from TRBV27 and TRBJ1-3; D gene ambiguous. The germline gives CDR1 MNHEY, CDR2 SMNVEV (reference sequence). This CDR3 is built from 13 residues. The germline V and J ends were trimmed by 1 base and 4 bases, with 5 bases remaining between them. Here the CDR3 DNA reads TGTGCCAGCAGTTTATTAGCGGGAAACACCATATATTTT. The encoded protein is CASSLLAGNTIYF.

The gene calls are TRBV4-3 and TRBJ2-3; D uncertain. Per germline, CDR1 LGHNA and CDR2 YSLEER. The ends were cut back, 1 base at V and 5 bases at J, with 4 bases in the middle. The CDR3 is 12 amino acids. The CDR3 bases are TGCGCCAGCAGCCAAGGACGAGATACGCAGTATTTT. This translates into CASSQGRDTQYF.